The next 25 T cell receptor beta chains were all read from a single sample in a study of primary melanoma T cells and metastatic recurrence. Sequenced by immunoSEQ multiplex PCR; TCRdb stores in-frame clones only, minus some. In the table there are approximately 3,100 clones, 82% of which are singletons. Sequenced input: melanoma tumor tissue. These receptors all come from a human donor with melanoma.

V is TRBV6-8 and J is TRBJ1-2, with unresolved D. From germline, CDR1 is MNHGY and CDR2 SAAAGT. CDR3 length: 13 residues. V lost 6 bases and J lost 0, with 8 bases in between. CDR3 protein: CASSFGTNYGYTF. DNA for the CDR3: TGTGCCAGCAGCTTTGGGACTAACTATGGCTACACCTTC.

The chain joins TRBV10-3 to TRBJ2-1; D is undetermined. Germline V gene data show CDR1 as ENHRY and CDR2 as SYGVKD. The CDR3 extends over 13 amino acids. The ends were cut back, 2 bases at V and 10 bases at J, with 12 bases in the middle. The CDR3 region has the DNA TGTGCCATCAGTGAGGTGGCAACGGGCGAGCAGTTCTTC. It translates to CAISEVATGEQFF.

The rearrangement joins TRBV19 to TRBJ2-6; no clear D. Germline CDR1 LNHDA, CDR2 SQIVND (reference sequence). Trimming stripped 3 bases from V and 0 bases from J, with 21 bases between. The CDR3 has 20 amino acids. CDR3 loop: CASSINGRIGGSSGANVLTF. The CDR3 nucleotides read TGTGCCAGTAGTATTAATGGAAGGATCGGCGGAAGCTCTGGGGCCAACGTCCTGACTTTC.

The rearrangement joins TRBV5-1 to TRBJ2-1, with TRBD2 matching over 10 bases. Germline lookup yields CDR1 SGHRS and CDR2 YFSETQ. This CDR3 is built from 14 residues. V lost 3 bases and J lost 8; bases outside the gene matches: 5. The CDR3: CASSSRLAGDEQFF. Here the CDR3 DNA reads TGCGCCAGCAGCTCCCGCCTAGCGGGGGATGAGCAGTTCTTC.

The V and J genes are TRBV7-1 and TRBJ1-1; 7 bases match TRBD1. TRBV7-1 is given ORF status, its function remaining uncertain. The V segment lost 2 bases and the J segment 1 base; nucleotides outside the gene matches: 1. The CDR3 consists of 14 residues. The CDR3 bases are TGTGCCAGCAGCTCATACAGGGGGAACACTGAAGCTTTCTTT. Its translation: CASSSYRGNTEAFF.

As regards this clone: At one end, the junction sequence differs from germline, possibly due to a read error. V usage is TRBV7-1 and J usage is TRBJ2-7, with D possibly matching TRBD1 (5 bases). TRBV7-1 is an ORF, and what it does is uncertain. CDR3 length: 13 residues. CDR3 bases: TGTGCCAGCAGTTCAGGGATTATCTACGAGCAGTACTTC. It encodes CASSSGIIYEQYF.

The chain links TRBV7-8 to TRBJ2-1; D is undetermined. Per the germline V gene, CDR1 is SGHVS and CDR2 is FQNEAQ. Trimming cost V 5 bases and J 7 bases, with 15 bases left between them. This CDR3 is 14 amino acids long. CDR3 protein: CASSLPYPRNEQFF. The DNA of the CDR3 is TGTGCCAGCAGCCTACCCTACCCCCGGAATGAGCAGTTCTTC.

The V and J genes are TRBV18 and TRBJ1-3; TRBD1 is a possible D gene (6 bases). Germline values: CDR1 KGHSH, CDR2 LQKENI. The CDR3 spans 14 residues. V lost 3 bases to trimming and J lost 7 bases, with 13 bases between them. CDR3 in DNA: TGTGCCAGCTCACCGACCGCAGGGGCGAACACCATATATTTT. Its translation: CASSPTAGANTIYF. The variable domain in full, completed from reference TRBV18 and TRBJ1-3, reads NAGVMQNPRHLVRRRGQEARLRCSPMKGHSHVYWYRQLPEEGLKFMVYLQKENIIDESGMPKERFSAEFPKEGPSILRIQQVVRGDSAAYFCASSPTAGANTIYFGEGSWLTVV.

The chain carries TRBV29-1 and TRBJ1-1, with unresolved D. V lost 3 bases and J 1 base, leaving 9 bases between the germline ends. The CDR3 consists of 13 residues. Germline V lookup: CDR1 SQVTM, CDR2 ANQGSEA. The CDR3 reads CSVDEVPNTEAFF. The CDR3 nucleotides are TGCAGCGTTGATGAGGTGCCGAACACTGAAGCTTTCTTT.

The CDR3 protein is CASRRGTSGGREQFF. The CDR3 nucleotides are TGTGCCAGCCGTAGGGGGACTAGCGGGGGACGTGAGCAGTTCTTC. This chain connects TRBV12-5 to TRBJ2-1; 14 positions agree with TRBD2. The V gene's germline CDR1 is LGHNT and CDR2 FRNRAP. This CDR3 spans 15 amino acids. The entire variable domain, with the rest obtained from reference TRBV12-5 and TRBJ2-1, is as follows: DARVTQTPRHKVTEMGQEVTMRCQPILGHNTVFWYRQTMMQGLELLAYFRNRAPLDDSGMPKDRFSAEMPDATLATLKIQPSEPRDSAVYFCASRRGTSGGREQFFGPGTRLTVL.

The CDR3 nucleotides read TGTGCCAGCAGTGTGGAAGGCCTCTACGAGCAGTACTTC. It yields the protein CASSVEGLYEQYF. This chain connects TRBV7-1 to TRBJ2-7; D is uncertain. TRBV7-1 is an ORF; its function is uncertain. The CDR3 is made up of 13 amino acids. V was pared by 6 bases and J by 3 bases, with 12 bases between.

The chain uses TRBV11-3 and TRBJ1-6, with 8 bases fitting TRBD1. The CDR3 length is 15 residues. CDR1 is SGHNT and CDR2 is YENEEA in the germline V gene. Losses at the gene ends were 4 bases for V and 11 bases for J; bases not matched to a gene: 10. CDR3 nucleotides: TGTGCCAGCAGCTCAGGACAGGGTTTTGTGGCACCCCTCCACTTT. This translates into CASSSGQGFVAPLHF.

The chain combines TRBV6-8 with TRBJ2-7; 8 bases match TRBD1. Germline CDR1 MNHGY, CDR2 SAAAGT. The CDR3 consists of 12 residues. V dropped 4 bases and J dropped 6; count of bases not matched to a gene: 2. Here the CDR3 DNA reads TGTGCCAGCAGTTGGGGGACAGGCGAGCAGTACTTC. Its translation: CASSWGTGEQYF.

The chain links TRBV28 to TRBJ1-3; a possible D gene is TRBD1 (6 bases). The CDR3 sequence is 14 residues long. Germline CDR1 MDHEN, CDR2 SYDVKM. The ends were cut back, 5 bases at V and 0 bases at J, with 8 bases in the middle. The CDR3 protein is CASSRTVSGNTIYF. The DNA for the CDR3 is TGTGCCAGCAGTCGGACAGTCTCTGGAAACACCATATATTTT. Filled out from reference TRBV28 and TRBJ1-3, the complete variable domain reads DVKVTQSSRYLVKRTGEKVFLECVQDMDHENMFWYRQDPGLGLRLIYFSYDVKMKEKGDIPEGYSVSREKKERFSLILESASTNQTSMYLCASSRTVSGNTIYFGEGSWLTVV.

The chain combines TRBV14 with TRBJ2-5, with D uncertain. CDR3 length: 17 residues. CDR1 is SGHDN and CDR2 is FVKESK in the germline V gene. Trimming pared 0 bases from V and 4 bases from J, leaving 18 bases between. CDR3 region: CASSQDLWVGCVETQYF. CDR3 in DNA: TGTGCCAGCAGCCAAGATCTTTGGGTAGGGTGCGTAGAGACCCAGTACTTC.

This chain uses TRBV7-6 with TRBJ1-2; D uncertain. Germline CDR1 SGHVS, CDR2 FNYEAQ. Trimming removed 6 bases at V and 5 bases at J, with 19 bases between. This CDR3 spans 15 amino acids. CDR3 residues: CASRVDSGGYYGYTF. The CDR3 nucleotides read TGTGCCAGCAGAGTTGATAGTGGCGGGTATTATGGCTACACCTTC.

Judged by abundance, this clone is medium-sized. The V gene is TRBV29-1, the J gene TRBJ2-7, with 8 bases fitting TRBD1. The CDR3 sequence is 16 residues long. Germline trimming cut 6 bases from V and 0 bases from J; bases unmatched to any gene: 13. CDR1 and CDR2 (germline): SQVTM, ANQGSEA. CDR3 sequence (DNA): TGCAGCGTCAAGGGCTGGCAGGGGGCCGTCTCCTACGAGCAGTACTTC. Its translation: CSVKGWQGAVSYEQYF.

Remarks on this clone: At one of its ends the junction is not consistent with the germline gene, which may arise from a read error. The chain links TRBV5-1 to TRBJ2-2; D is unclear. CDR1 SGHRS and CDR2 YFSETQ come from the germline V gene. The CDR3 extends over 14 amino acids. CDR3 nucleotides: TGCGCCAGCAGCCTAGATACGAACACTGGGGAGCTGTTTTTT. Translated, it gives CASSLDTNTGELFF.

This clone was seen just once. The chain recombines TRBV28 with TRBJ1-2, with 8 bases aligning to TRBD1. This CDR3 is 14 amino acids long. V was pared by 3 bases and J by 5 bases, with 5 bases of the junction left unmatched. CDR1 MDHEN and CDR2 SYDVKM come from the germline V gene. Here the CDR3 reads CASSFWTGRYGYTF. In DNA, the CDR3 is TGTGCCAGCAGTTTCTGGACAGGGAGGTATGGCTACACCTTC.

CDR3 DNA sequence: TGTGCCACCAGCAGAGATGTTCAGGGAGTTCGCCCCCAGCATTTT. It specifies CATSRDVQGVRPQHF. The chain joins TRBV15 to TRBJ1-5; D is perhaps TRBD1 (5 bases). Germline assignment: CDR1 LNHNV and CDR2 YYDKDF (reference sequence). The CDR3 loop spans 15 amino acids. V was cut by 0 bases and J by 10 bases, with 16 bases left in between.

The chain is built from TRBV5-1 and TRBJ2-7; D may be TRBD1 or TRBD2 (7 bases each). The CDR3 contains 16 residues. The V end lost 0 bases, the J end lost 1 base, and 14 bases lay between the germline ends. Looked up from germline, CDR1 is SGHRS and CDR2 is YFSETQ. The DNA of the CDR3 is TGCGCCAGCAGCTTGGATAGAGCGGGACAGTCCTACGAGCAGTACTTC. Protein: CASSLDRAGQSYEQYF.

This chain links TRBV18 with TRBJ2-2; D gene ambiguous. Trimming cost V 3 bases and J 2 bases, with 10 bases left between them. CDR1 and CDR2 from the germline V gene are KGHSH and LQKENI. CDR3 length: 15 residues. CDR3 region: CASSPNGQNTGELFF. The CDR3, as DNA: TGTGCCAGCTCACCGAATGGCCAAAACACCGGGGAGCTGTTTTTT.

This CDR3 is CASSQEPGLAGADTQYF. The CDR3 region has the DNA TGCGCCAGCAGCCAAGAACCGGGACTAGCGGGAGCAGATACGCAGTATTTT. The genes are TRBV23-1 and TRBJ2-3, with 14 bases that match TRBD2. TRBV23-1 is an open reading frame whose function is uncertain. The CDR3 covers 17 residues. V lost 6 bases to trimming and J lost 4 bases; unmatched junction nucleotides: 9.

This clone was counted a single time. The J gene is TRBJ1-1, the V gene TRBV18; D uncertain. CDR1 and CDR2 (germline): KGHSH, LQKENI. The V and J ends lost 3 bases and 4 bases respectively, with 9 bases between them. The CDR3 extends over 13 amino acids. In DNA form, the CDR3 reads TGTGCCAGCTCACCCTACATATCCACTGAAGCTTTCTTT. Residues: CASSPYISTEAFF.

The chain is built from TRBV19 and TRBJ2-3; no clear D. Trimming pared 2 bases from V and 2 bases from J, leaving 14 bases between. The V gene's germline CDR1 is LNHDA and CDR2 SQIVND (reference sequence). There are 16 residues in the CDR3. The CDR3 DNA reads as TGTGCCAGTAGTATAACCCAACATAGTCTCACAGATACGCAGTATTTT. It specifies CASSITQHSLTDTQYF.